The TCR beta chain described here comes from a study of relationships among human T cell subsets. This CDR3 region has 15 residues. CDR1 is MDHEN and CDR2 is SYDVKM in the germline V gene. V was pared by 6 bases and J by 5 bases, with 19 bases between. Study-wide points: Th1, Th2 and regulatory subsets overlapped substantially in CDR3 sequences.

Regulatory T cells were selected from positively selected CD4+ cells using anti-CD25 beads. A remark on this clonotype: The antigen remains unidentified.

Semiquantitative ARM-PCR amplified T cell receptor alpha and beta CDR3 regions from mRNA. ARM-PCR used tagged nested gene-specific primers, then communal superprimers for exponential amplification. TCRdb independently ran MiXCR on the multiplex PCR reads; one entry per CDR3 protein. Here the sample spans roughly 15,000 distinct CDR3 sequences, 60% being singletons. The receptor's source is a middle-aged man in good health. The sample comprised Tregs sorted from blood. The V and J genes are TRBV28 and TRBJ1-1; D not certain. CDR3 sequence reads: CASRPRGSAFTEAFF. The CDR3 DNA reads as TGTGCCAGCAGACCCCGCGGGTCCGCGTTTACTGAAGCTTTCTTT.